This T cell receptor (beta chain) was retrieved from a study of T cell repertoires in cytomegalovirus infection. Study-wide background: The authors used CMV epitopes that were HLA-C-restricted (recently identified) and HLA-B-restricted (well studied). Public TCR beta signatures were indicative of both CMV infection and a matching HLA type.

This clonotype came up a few times. Its cognate antigen is unknown. Whole-study results and caveats: Ex vivo responses were dominated by HLA-C-restricted CMV-specific TCR beta clonotypes. Cumulative public TCR beta family frequency identified carriers of CMV plus the relevant HLA.

A single record per CDR3 protein comes from TCRdb applying MiXCR to the reads. The sample holds approximately 110,000 distinct CDR3 sequences, roughly 39% seen once. Germline-derived CDR1 and CDR2 are SGHVS and FNYEAQ. V gave up 1 base and J gave up 4 bases; unmatched junction bases: 10. The CDR3 runs 19 residues. The specimen was CD8+ T cells from cultured PBMCs, collected from culture after CMV antigen stimulation. The rearrangement uses TRBV7-6 and TRBJ2-2; TRBD2 matches at 12 bases. This TCR came from a human donor in good health (CMV status not recorded). Some clones in this sample may be carry-over from other donors' samples. The CDR3 sequence is CASSLGMWTSGEGTGELFF. The CDR3 nucleotides are TGTGCCAGCAGCTTAGGAATGTGGACTAGCGGGGAAGGCACCGGGGAGCTGTTTTTT.